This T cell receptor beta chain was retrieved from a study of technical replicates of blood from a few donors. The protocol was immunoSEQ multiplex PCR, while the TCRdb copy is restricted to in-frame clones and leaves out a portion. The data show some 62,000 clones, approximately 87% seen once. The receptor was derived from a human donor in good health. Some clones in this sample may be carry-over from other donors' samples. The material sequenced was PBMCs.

CDR3 region: CATSRGLEKAFF. In DNA, the CDR3 is TGTGCCACCAGCAGAGGACTTGAGAAAGCTTTCTTT. V usage is TRBV15 and J usage is TRBJ1-1; D is ambiguous. This CDR3 contains 12 residues. Germline-derived CDR1 and CDR2 are LNHNV and YYDKDF (reference sequence). V lost 1 base and J 9 bases, leaving 9 bases between the germline ends.